This T cell receptor beta chain was identified during a study of blood T cell repertoires in COVID-19. At the level of the study: The study drew acute and convalescent COVID-19 samples from the United States, Italy and Spain. PBMCs, B-cell-depleted T cells, or T cells provided the cDNA or gDNA that made up the material.

Source study methods: Reference gene primer amplification yielded estimated nucleated cell counts. Method: immunoSEQ multiplex PCR; TCRdb's copy keeps in-frame clones and lacks some. V and J calls plus clone size are reproduced from that table; the DNA served to infer D and trimming. The table shows about 200,000 clones, with about 83% occurring only once. Trimming cost V 2 bases and J 4 bases; bases outside gene matches: 2. The germline V gene has CDR1 SGHNT and CDR2 YYREEE (reference sequence). The CDR3 runs 15 residues. Sample: peripheral blood. The gene calls are TRBV5-4 and TRBJ2-2; 10 nucleotides agree with TRBD1. This TCR derives from a man in his fifties or sixties who had recovered from COVID-19. This CDR3 is CASSLWDRGTGELFF. The DNA of the CDR3 is TGTGCCAGCAGCTTATGGGACAGGGGCACCGGGGAGCTGTTTTTT.